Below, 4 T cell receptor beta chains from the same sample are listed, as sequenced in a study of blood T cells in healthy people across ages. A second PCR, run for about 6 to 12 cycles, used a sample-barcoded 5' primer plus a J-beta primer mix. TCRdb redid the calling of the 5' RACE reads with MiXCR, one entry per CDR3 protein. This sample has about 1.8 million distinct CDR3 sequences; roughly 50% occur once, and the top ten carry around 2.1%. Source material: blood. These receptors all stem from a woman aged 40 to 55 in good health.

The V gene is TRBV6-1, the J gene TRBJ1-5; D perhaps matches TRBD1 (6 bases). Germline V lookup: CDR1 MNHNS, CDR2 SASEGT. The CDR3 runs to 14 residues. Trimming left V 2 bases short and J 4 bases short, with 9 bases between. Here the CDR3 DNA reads TGTGCCAGCAGTGAATGGACAGCTAATCAGCCCCAGCATTTT. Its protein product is CASSEWTANQPQHF.

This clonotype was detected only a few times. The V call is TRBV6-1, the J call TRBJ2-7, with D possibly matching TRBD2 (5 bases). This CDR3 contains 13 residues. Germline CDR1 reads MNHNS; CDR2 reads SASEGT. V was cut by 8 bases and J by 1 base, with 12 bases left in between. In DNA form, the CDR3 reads TGTGCCAGCGCCCTATCGGGGTCCTACGAGCAGTACTTC. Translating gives CASALSGSYEQYF.

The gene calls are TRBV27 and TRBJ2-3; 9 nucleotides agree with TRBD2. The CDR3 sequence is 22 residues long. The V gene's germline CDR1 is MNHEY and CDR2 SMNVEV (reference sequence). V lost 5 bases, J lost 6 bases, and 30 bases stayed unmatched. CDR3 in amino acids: CASSLTIPGASGSGGFLDTQYF. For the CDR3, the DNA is TGTGCCAGCAGTCTAACAATTCCAGGGGCGTCGGGTAGCGGGGGCTTCCTGGATACGCAGTATTTT.

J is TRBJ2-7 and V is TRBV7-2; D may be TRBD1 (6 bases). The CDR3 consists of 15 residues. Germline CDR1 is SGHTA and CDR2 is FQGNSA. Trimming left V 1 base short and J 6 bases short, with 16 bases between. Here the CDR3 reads CASSLGRGNSLEQYF. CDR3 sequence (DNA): TGTGCCAGCAGCTTAGGTAGGGGGAACTCTCTCGAGCAGTACTTC.